This T cell receptor (beta chain) was documented in a study of human T cells and chemical hapten exposure. Time point reported: pre-sensitization, week 0. The sample's treatment: therapeutic diphenylcyclopropenone sensitization with weekly scalp DPC. TCRdb re-called the RACE reads through MiXCR, storing one row per CDR3 protein. The table has 280,000 or so distinct CDR3 sequences, roughly 7.7% seen once. Per germline, CDR1 SGDLS and CDR2 YYNGEE. CDR3 length: 16 residues. V lost 3 bases and J 2 bases, leaving 17 bases between the germline ends. This chain joins TRBV9 and TRBJ2-5; TRBD1 might be the D (6 bases). This specimen was whole blood, taken in connection with sensitization to the hapten diphenylcyclopropenone (DPC). This receptor was obtained from a man between 18 and 29 years old with alopecia areata. Some clones in this sample may be carry-over from other donors' samples. Written as DNA, the CDR3 is TGTGCCAGCAGCGCCCCCCCGACAGGTCGACAAGAGACCCAGTACTTC. This encodes CASSAPPTGRQETQYF. Variable domain in full (rest from reference TRBV9 and TRBJ2-5): DSGVTQTPKHLITATGQRVTLRCSPRSGDLSVYWYQQSLDQGLQFLIQYYNGEERAKGNILERFSAQQFPDLHSELNLSSLELGDSALYFCASSAPPTGRQETQYFGPGTRLLVL.